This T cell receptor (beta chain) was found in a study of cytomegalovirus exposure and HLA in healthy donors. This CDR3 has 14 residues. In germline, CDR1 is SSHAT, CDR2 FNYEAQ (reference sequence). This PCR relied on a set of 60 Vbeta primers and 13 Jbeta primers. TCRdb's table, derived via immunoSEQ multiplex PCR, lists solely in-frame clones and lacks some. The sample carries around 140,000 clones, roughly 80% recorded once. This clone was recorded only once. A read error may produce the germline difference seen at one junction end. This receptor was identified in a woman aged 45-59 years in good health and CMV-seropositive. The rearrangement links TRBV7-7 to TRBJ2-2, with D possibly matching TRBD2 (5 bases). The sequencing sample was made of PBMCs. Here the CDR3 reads CASSLDYNEGELFF. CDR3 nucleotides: TGTGCTAGCAGCTTAGACTACAACGAGGGGGAGCTGTTTTTT.